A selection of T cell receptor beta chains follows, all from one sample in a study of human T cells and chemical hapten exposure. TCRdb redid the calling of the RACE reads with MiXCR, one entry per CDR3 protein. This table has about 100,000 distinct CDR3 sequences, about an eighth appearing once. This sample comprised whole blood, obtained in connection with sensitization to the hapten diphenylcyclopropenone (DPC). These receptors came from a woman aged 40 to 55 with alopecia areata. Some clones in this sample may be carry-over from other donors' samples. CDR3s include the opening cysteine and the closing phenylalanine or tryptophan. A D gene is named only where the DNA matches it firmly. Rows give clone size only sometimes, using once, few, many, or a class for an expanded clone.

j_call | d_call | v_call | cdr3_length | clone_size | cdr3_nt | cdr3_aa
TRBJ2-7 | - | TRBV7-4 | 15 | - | TGTGCCAGCACCCTCGCGCCCCAGGGCACCTACGAGCAGTACTTC | CASTLAPQGTYEQYF
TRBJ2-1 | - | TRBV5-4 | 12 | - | TGTGCCAGCAGCTTGTGGAACAACTTTCAGTTCTTC | CASSLWNNFQFF
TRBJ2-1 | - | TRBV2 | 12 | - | TGTGCCAGCAGTAAGGACTCTATTCCGGGGTTCTTC | CASSKDSIPGFF
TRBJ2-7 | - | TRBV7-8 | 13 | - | TGTGCCAGCAGCTTAGCCTCGGACGGTGAGCAGTACTTC | CASSLASDGEQYF
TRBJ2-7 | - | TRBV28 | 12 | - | TGTGCCAGCAGTCTCGGGACGCACGAGCAGTACTTC | CASSLGTHEQYF
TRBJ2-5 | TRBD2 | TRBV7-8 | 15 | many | TGTGCCAGCAGCTTAGCGACCGGGGGGGTTGGGACCCAGTACTTC | CASSLATGGVGTQYF
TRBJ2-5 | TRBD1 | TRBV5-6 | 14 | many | TGTGCCAGCGGCAGTAGGACAGGGAGGGAGACCCAGTACTTC | CASGSRTGRETQYF
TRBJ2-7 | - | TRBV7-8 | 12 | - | TGTGCCAGCAGCCCATCAGCGCCCGACCCGCACTTC | CASSPSAPDPHF
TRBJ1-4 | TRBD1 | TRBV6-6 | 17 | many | TGTGCCAGCAGTTTCCTTACAGGGGGCGGGGAAAATGAAAAACTGTTTTTT | CASSFLTGGGENEKLFF
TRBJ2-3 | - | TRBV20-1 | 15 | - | TGCAGTGCCCCCCCGGGGGCCTCTAGCACAGATACGCAGTATTTT | CSAPPGASSTDTQYF
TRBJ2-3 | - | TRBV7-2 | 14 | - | TGTGCCAGCAGCTTAGCTAGCATGGCAGATACGCAGTATTTT | CASSLASMADTQYF
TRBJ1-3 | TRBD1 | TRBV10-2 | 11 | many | TGCGCCAGCTCTCAGCAGGGGGCCATATATTTT | CASSQQGAIYF
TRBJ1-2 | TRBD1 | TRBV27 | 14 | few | TGTGCCAGCAGTTTCGGGACAGGGAGGTATGGCTACACCTTC | CASSFGTGRYGYTF
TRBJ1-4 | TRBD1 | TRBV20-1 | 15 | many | TGCAGTGCTAGATTAACGGGACAGGGACATGAAAAACTGTTTTTT | CSARLTGQGHEKLFF
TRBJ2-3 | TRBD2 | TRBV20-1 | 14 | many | TGCAGTGCACCTACTAGCGGGAGCACAGATACGCAGTATTTT | CSAPTSGSTDTQYF
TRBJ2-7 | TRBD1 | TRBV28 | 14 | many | TGTGCCGTCGCAGGGACAGGTGTCTCCTACGAGCAGTACTTC | CAVAGTGVSYEQYF
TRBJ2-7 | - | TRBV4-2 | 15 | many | TGTGCCAGCAGCCAAGGGGCAGGGGCGGTCTACGAGCAGTACTTC | CASSQGAGAVYEQYF
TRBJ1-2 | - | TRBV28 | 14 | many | TGTGCCAGCAGTTTTTTGTCGCCCAGGGATGGCTACACCTTC | CASSFLSPRDGYTF
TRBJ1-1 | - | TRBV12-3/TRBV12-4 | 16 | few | TGTGCCAGCAGTTTAGCGCGCTCGGGGGCAGAAACTGAAGCTTTCTTT | CASSLARSGAETEAFF
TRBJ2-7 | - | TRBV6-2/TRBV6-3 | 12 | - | TGTGCCAGCAGCCCCAAGGGAACCGAGCAGTACTTC | CASSPKGTEQYF
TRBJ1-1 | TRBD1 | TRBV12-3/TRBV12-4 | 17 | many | TGTGCCAGCACACCGGGACAGGGAATTTCCTTGAACACTGAAGCTTTCTTT | CASTPGQGISLNTEAFF
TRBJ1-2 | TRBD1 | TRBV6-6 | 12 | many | TGTGCCAGCAGCCCAGACAGGGTTGGCTACACCTTC | CASSPDRVGYTF
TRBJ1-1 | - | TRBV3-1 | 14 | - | TGTGCCAGCATCCCAAGTCAGGCTCCCACTGAAGCTTTCTTT | CASIPSQAPTEAFF
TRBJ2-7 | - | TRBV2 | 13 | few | TGTGCCAGCGGGGGCCGGGAGCTCGGCGAGCAGTACTTC | CASGGRELGEQYF
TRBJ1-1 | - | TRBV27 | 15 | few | TGTGCCAGCAGTTTACTGGGAGAGGGTTACACTGAAGCTTTCTTT | CASSLLGEGYTEAFF
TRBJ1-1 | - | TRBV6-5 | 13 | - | TGTGCCTCATCCACAGGGTTCGACACTGAAGCTTTCTTT | CASSTGFDTEAFF
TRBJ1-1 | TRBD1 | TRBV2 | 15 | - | TGTGCCAGCAGGCCAGGGGGCGCGGGTGCCACTGAAGCTTTCTTT | CASRPGGAGATEAFF
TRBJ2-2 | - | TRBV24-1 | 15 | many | TGTGCCACCAGTGGTATACGAGGGGCCGGCGGGGAGCTGTTTTTT | CATSGIRGAGGELFF
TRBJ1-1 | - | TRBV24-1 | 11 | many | TGTGCCACCAGTGACCAGGGTAGAGCTTTCTTT | CATSDQGRAFF
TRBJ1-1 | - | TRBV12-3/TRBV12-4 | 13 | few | TGTGCCAGCTCCCGTAGTAGGAACACTGAAGCTTTCTTT | CASSRSRNTEAFF
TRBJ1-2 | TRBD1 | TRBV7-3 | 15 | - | TGTGCCAGCAGCCCTCAACCGGGACAGAGCTATGGCTACACCTTC | CASSPQPGQSYGYTF
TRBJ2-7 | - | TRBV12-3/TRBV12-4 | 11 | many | TGTGCCAGCAGTGTTAGAGACGAGCAGTACTTC | CASSVRDEQYF
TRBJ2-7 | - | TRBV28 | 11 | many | TGTGCCAGCAGTACCCGCGACGAGCAGTACTTC | CASSTRDEQYF
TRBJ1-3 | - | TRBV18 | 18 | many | TGTGCCAGCTCACTCCCTACCACGGCGGGGGCAGGTGAAAACACCATATATTTT | CASSLPTTAGAGENTIYF
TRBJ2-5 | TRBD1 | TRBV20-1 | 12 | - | TGCAGTGTCGACGACAGGGAAGAGACCCAGTACTTC | CSVDDREETQYF
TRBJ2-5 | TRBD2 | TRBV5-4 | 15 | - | TGTGCCAGCAGCTCCCCGGGCGGGGGGGGCGAGACCCAGTACTTC | CASSSPGGGGETQYF
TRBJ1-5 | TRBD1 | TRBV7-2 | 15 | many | TGTGCCAGCAGGTCCGGGACAGGGGGCGGTCAGCCCCAGCATTTT | CASRSGTGGGQPQHF
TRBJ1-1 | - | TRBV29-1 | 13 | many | TGCAGCGTTGAATTGCAGATCTTCACTGAAGCTTTCTTT | CSVELQIFTEAFF
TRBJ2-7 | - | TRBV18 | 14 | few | TGTGCCAGCAAGAGAACAGGGAGCTCCTACGAGCAGTACTTC | CASKRTGSSYEQYF
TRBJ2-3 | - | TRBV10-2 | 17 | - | TGCGCCAGCAGACCAATTCCCTTGGACGGTGGGGCAGATACGCAGTATTTT | CASRPIPLDGGADTQYF
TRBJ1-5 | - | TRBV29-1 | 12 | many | TGCAGCGTTGGAGAGGGAAATCAGCCCCAGCATTTT | CSVGEGNQPQHF
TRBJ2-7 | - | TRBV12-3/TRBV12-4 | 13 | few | TGTGCCAGCAGCGCGGGACCCAGTTCCGAGCAGTACTTC | CASSAGPSSEQYF
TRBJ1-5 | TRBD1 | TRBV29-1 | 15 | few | TGCAGCGTTACGGGGACAGGGGGCAGCAATCAGCCCCAGCATTTT | CSVTGTGGSNQPQHF
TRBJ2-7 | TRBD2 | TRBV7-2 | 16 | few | TGTGCCAGCAGCTTATCCGGGACTAGCGGGTTGGGCGAGCAGTACTTC | CASSLSGTSGLGEQYF
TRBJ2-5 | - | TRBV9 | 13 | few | TGTGCCAGCAGCGTAGGGTTCCCCGGGGCCCAGTACTTC | CASSVGFPGAQYF
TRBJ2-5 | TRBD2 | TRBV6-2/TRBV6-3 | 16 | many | TGTGCCAGCAGTGCCGGGACTAGCGGCTACCAAGAGACCCAGTACTTC | CASSAGTSGYQETQYF
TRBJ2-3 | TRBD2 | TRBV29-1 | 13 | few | TGCAGCGGGACTAGCGGGAGAGCAGATACGCAGTATTTT | CSGTSGRADTQYF
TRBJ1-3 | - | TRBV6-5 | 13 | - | TGTGCCGCGAGGCCGGGTAAAGGAAACACCATATATTTT | CAARPGKGNTIYF
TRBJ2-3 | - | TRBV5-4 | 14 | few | TGTGCCAGCAGCTTGGGGCCCCAGGCGGATACGCAGTATTTT | CASSLGPQADTQYF
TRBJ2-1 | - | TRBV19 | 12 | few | TGTGCCAGTAGTATACTAGGGGGGGAGCAGTTCTTC | CASSILGGEQFF